This T cell receptor beta chain emerged from a study of control samples from healthy donors and cancer patients. The CDR3 totals 14 residues. Trimming stripped 0 bases from V and 11 bases from J, with 16 bases between. CDR1 and CDR2 (germline): ENHRY, SYGVKD. Clones were sequenced by immunoSEQ multiplex PCR, and TCRdb holds only the in-frame ones, with some missing. The profile shows 95,000 to 150,000 clones, approximately 93% of them singletons. The sequence came from a woman aged 18-29 years in good health. Sequenced material: blood. The rearrangement uses TRBV10-3 and TRBJ1-1, with D unresolved. The chain's CDR3 is CAISESAAPREAFF. CDR3 DNA sequence: TGTGCCATCAGTGAGTCGGCAGCCCCAAGGGAGGCTTTCTTT.